The 30 T cell receptor beta chains presented below share a single source sample, sequenced in a study of molecular identifiers for immune sequencing clone quantification. In TCRdb, the PCR reads were re-called with MiXCR into one record per CDR3 protein. The table includes about half a million distinct CDR3 sequences, about 25% detected once. The sequencing input was naive CD8+ T cells from blood, with Jurkat cell RNA spiked in. The subset is: FACS-sorted CD8+CD4-CCR7+CD45RA+ naive T cells. The receptors derive from a human donor in good health. Some libraries in this study had Jurkat cell RNA spiked in.

The rearrangement links TRBV27 to TRBJ1-1; 11 bases fit TRBD1. The germline V gene encodes CDR1 MNHEY and CDR2 SMNVEV (reference sequence). The CDR3 covers 14 residues. Germline trimming cut 5 bases from V and 4 bases from J; bases unmatched to any gene: 3. Written as DNA, the CDR3 is TGTGCCAGCAGTGGGGACAGGGGGATCACTGAAGCTTTCTTT. Protein sequence: CASSGDRGITEAFF.

This clonotype was counted between two and nine times. CDR3 loop: CASSLSWQGNTEAFF. The DNA for the CDR3 is TGTGCCAGCAGTTTATCGTGGCAGGGGAACACTGAAGCTTTCTTT. The rearrangement uses TRBV27 and TRBJ1-1; D is possibly TRBD1 (5 bases). The CDR3 has 15 amino acids. The germline gives CDR1 MNHEY, CDR2 SMNVEV (reference sequence). V lost 0 bases, J lost 1 base, and 9 bases lay in between.

At least ten counts were recorded for this clonotype. The J gene is TRBJ2-2, the V gene TRBV6-5; D gene unclear. The CDR3 covers 14 residues. V dropped 2 bases and J dropped 0 bases, with 4 bases sitting between them. Germline CDR1 reads MNHEY; CDR2 reads SVGAGI. The CDR3 reads CASSYRANTGELFF. The CDR3 DNA reads as TGTGCCAGCAGTTACAGGGCGAACACCGGGGAGCTGTTTTTT.

This clonotype was seen more than once but under ten times. The rearrangement joins TRBV20-1 to TRBJ2-3; D gene unclear. The CDR3 spans 15 residues. Per germline, CDR1 DFQATT and CDR2 SNEGSKA (reference sequence). V shed 6 bases and J shed 2 bases, with 18 bases lying between them. The CDR3 bases are TGCAGTGCCGACCCTTCATTTGTCGACACAGATACGCAGTATTTT. The encoded protein is CSADPSFVDTDTQYF.

In its sample, this clonotype was seen a few times. V usage is TRBV9 and J usage is TRBJ2-7; D gene ambiguous. The CDR3 runs 14 residues. V was trimmed by 0 bases and J by 6 bases, leaving 13 bases between them. Germline assignment: CDR1 SGDLS and CDR2 YYNGEE. In DNA, the CDR3 is TGTGCCAGCAGCGTAGCGAGCGACCCCGGCGAGCAGTACTTC. Translating gives CASSVASDPGEQYF.

This clonotype was seen many times. CDR3 protein: CASSLEWRGGPEQYF. CDR3 DNA: TGTGCCAGCAGCTTAGAGTGGCGGGGGGGCCCCGAGCAGTACTTC. V is TRBV7-2 and J is TRBJ2-7, with 9 bases fitting TRBD2. CDR1 SGHTA and CDR2 FQGNSA come from the germline V gene. The length of the CDR3 is 15 residues. Trimming removed 1 base from V and 6 bases from J; junction bases left unmatched: 7.

This clonotype occurred a few times. This may arise from a read error, as a much more abundant clone is one base away. This chain connects TRBV20-1 to TRBJ1-1; D is unresolved. This CDR3 has 11 amino acids. Germline assignment: CDR1 DFQATT and CDR2 SNEGSKA (reference sequence). The CDR3 DNA reads as TGCAGTGCTCTAGAGAACACTGAAGCTCTCTTT. Translated, it gives CSALENTEALF.

This clonotype was counted between two and nine times. This chain links TRBV12-3 or TRBV12-4 with TRBJ1-1, with a tentative D call TRBD1 (6 bases). Trimming shortened V by 4 bases and J by 3 bases, and 15 bases separated the two germline ends. The CDR3 spans 15 residues. The CDR3 DNA reads as TGTGCCAGCAGTTCCCTCACAGGGAGGGACACTGAAGCTTTCTTT. Translating it yields CASSSLTGRDTEAFF.

This clonotype came up a few times. The CDR3 here is CATGRYQPQHF. The CDR3 region has the DNA TGTGCCACCGGGAGATATCAGCCCCAGCATTTT. This chain links TRBV24-1 with TRBJ1-5; D gene unclear. V lost 9 bases to trimming and J lost 5 bases, with 7 bases between them. CDR3 length equals 11 residues. Germline CDR1 is KGHDR and CDR2 is SFDVKD.

This clonotype was seen only once. One junction end disagrees with the germline gene, perhaps due to a read error. The chain uses TRBV4-1 and TRBJ1-5; 8 nucleotides align to TRBD1. Per germline, CDR1 MGHRA and CDR2 YSYEKL. The length of the CDR3 is 15 residues. CDR3 sequence reads: CVSSLGDRSHQPQHF. Here the CDR3 DNA reads TGCGTCAGCAGCCTAGGGGACAGGAGCCATCAGCCCCAGCATTTT.

In the case of this clonotype: One junction end disagrees with the germline gene, perhaps due to a read error. V and J are TRBV7-2 and TRBJ2-1; D remains ambiguous. The CDR3 is 17 amino acids. The germline gives CDR1 SGHTA, CDR2 FQGNSA. CDR3 protein: CASSLAKTGSSYNKQFF. Written as DNA, the CDR3 is TGTGCCAGCAGCTTAGCGAAGACCGGAAGCTCCTACAATAAGCAATTCTTC. Filled out from reference TRBV7-2 and TRBJ2-1, the complete variable domain reads GAGVSQSPSNKVTEKGKDVELRCDPISGHTALYWYRQSLGQGLEFLIYFQGNSAPDKSGLPSDRFSAERTGGSVSTLTIQRTQQEDSAVYLCASSLAKTGSSYNKQFFGPGTRLTVL.

This clonotype was observed a few times. The chain employs TRBV7-9 and TRBJ2-3; TRBD2 is a possible D gene (5 bases). CDR1 and CDR2 (germline): SEHNR, FQNEAQ (reference sequence). V was clipped by 0 bases and J by 2 bases, with 15 bases between them. CDR3 length: 17 residues. The CDR3: CASSLALAGLVTDTQYF. The CDR3 DNA reads as TGTGCCAGCAGCTTAGCGCTTGCGGGCCTCGTCACAGATACGCAGTATTTT.

Many counts were recorded for this clonotype. The chain employs TRBV10-3 and TRBJ2-3; 9 bases are a match to TRBD2. V gave up 0 bases and J gave up 5 bases; unmatched junction bases: 9. This CDR3 is built from 17 residues. CDR1 ENHRY and CDR2 SYGVKD come from the germline V gene. CDR3 coding DNA: TGTGCCATCAGTGAGTCCAGCGGGGGGCAAATCATAGATACGCAGTATTTT. Its translation is CAISESSGGQIIDTQYF.

This clonotype was detected a few times. The gene calls are TRBV4-3 and TRBJ1-4; D not resolved. The V gene's germline CDR1 is LGHNA and CDR2 YSLEER. V gave up 3 bases and J gave up 7 bases, with 9 bases separating them. The CDR3 contains 13 residues. The CDR3 reads CASSQAGGEKLFF. The CDR3 DNA is TGCGCCAGCAGCCAGGCTGGAGGTGAAAAACTGTTTTTT.

At least ten counts were recorded for this clonotype. This rearrangement joins TRBV12-3 or TRBV12-4 to TRBJ1-6; a possible D gene is TRBD1 (6 bases). There are 16 residues in the CDR3. V lost 0 bases to trimming and J lost 8 bases, with 14 bases between them. CDR3 nucleotide sequence: TGTGCCAGCAGTTTAGCAGTCAGGGGATATGATTCACCCCTCCACTTT. Its protein is CASSLAVRGYDSPLHF.

This clonotype was observed a handful of times. The rearrangement uses TRBV11-3 and TRBJ2-2, with 8 bases aligning to TRBD1. The CDR3 totals 15 residues. Trimming removed 5 bases from V and 6 bases from J; junction bases left unmatched: 8. CDR1 and CDR2 (germline): SGHNT, YENEEA. The CDR3 DNA reads TGTGCCAGCAGCCCTCGGACAGGGAAAGCCGGGGAGCTGTTTTTT. Its translation: CASSPRTGKAGELFF.

The rearrangement joins TRBV6-2 or TRBV6-3 to TRBJ2-7, with D tentatively TRBD1 (6 bases). Trimming pared 2 bases from V and 1 base from J, leaving 15 bases between. The CDR3 covers 16 residues. The germline V gene encodes CDR1 MNHEY and CDR2 SVGEGT. CDR3 amino acids: CASSYPGDYISYEQYF. DNA for the CDR3: TGTGCCAGCAGTTACCCAGGGGATTATATATCCTACGAGCAGTACTTC.

This clonotype was found many times. The rearrangement joins TRBV4-3 to TRBJ2-7; D not certain. Trimming stripped 0 bases from V and 3 bases from J, with 9 bases between. Germline V gives CDR1 LGHNA, CDR2 YSLEER. The CDR3 is 14 amino acids. CDR3 loop: CASSQDRGNYEQYF. The DNA of the CDR3 is TGCGCCAGCAGCCAAGATAGAGGTAACTACGAGCAGTACTTC.

The table lists this clonotype with many counts. At one end the junction does not follow the germline gene, possibly because of a read error. The chain couples TRBV15 to TRBJ2-2; no definite D call. This CDR3 has 14 amino acids. Germline V gene lookup returns CDR1 LNHNV and CDR2 YYDKDF (reference sequence). CDR3 loop: CATSGDRATGELFF. In DNA, the CDR3 is TGTGCCACCAGCGGAGACCGTGCCACCGGGGAGCTGTTTTTT. The full variable domain, completed using reference TRBV15 and TRBJ2-2, is DAMVIQNPRYQVTQFGKPVTLSCSQTLNHNVMYWYQQKSSQAPKLLFHYYDKDFNNEADTPDNFQSRRPNTSFCFLDIRSPGLGDTAMYLCATSGDRATGELFFGEGSRLTVL.

This clonotype was seen repeatedly, ten times or more. The chain links TRBV20-1 to TRBJ2-7; D may be TRBD2 (5 bases). Trimming cost V 1 base and J 2 bases, with 9 bases left between them. CDR1 DFQATT and CDR2 SNEGSKA come from the germline V gene (reference sequence). The CDR3 is made up of 13 amino acids. DNA for the CDR3: TGCAGTGCTAGAGGGAGCGGAGCCTACGAGCAGTACTTC. Residues: CSARGSGAYEQYF.

At least ten counts were recorded for this clonotype. The rearrangement joins TRBV6-5 to TRBJ2-3, with TRBD2 matching over 7 bases. This CDR3 is 17 amino acids long. CDR1 is MNHEY and CDR2 is SVGAGI in the germline V gene. V gave up 2 bases and J gave up 6 bases; unmatched junction bases: 14. CDR3 sequence reads: CASSYNLPGLNYDTQYF. The CDR3, as DNA: TGTGCCAGCAGTTACAACCTACCGGGACTAAATTATGATACGCAGTATTTT.

This clonotype was recorded many times. This chain links TRBV12-3 or TRBV12-4 with TRBJ1-3, with D uncertain. The length of the CDR3 is 15 residues. Trimming shortened V by 7 bases and J by 0 bases, and 13 bases separated the two germline ends. The DNA of the CDR3 is TGTGCCAGCAACGGTGGGCGAGCCTCTGGAAACACCATATATTTT. Its translation: CASNGGRASGNTIYF.

This clonotype showed up many times. The V and J genes are TRBV7-2 and TRBJ2-1; no reliable D call. V shed 1 base and J shed 5 bases, with 15 bases lying between them. The CDR3 sequence is 16 residues long. Germline values: CDR1 SGHTA, CDR2 FQGNSA. CDR3 amino acids: CASSLDMGRTHNEQFF. The CDR3, as DNA: TGTGCCAGCAGCTTAGATATGGGCAGGACCCACAATGAGCAGTTCTTC.

The table lists this clonotype with a few counts. Its ends do not fully match the called genes, so a read error is possible. The chain couples TRBV19 to TRBJ2-6, with D maybe TRBD1 (7 bases). CDR1 and CDR2 from the germline V gene are LNHDA and SQIVND (reference sequence). This CDR3 contains 15 residues. As DNA, the CDR3 is TGTGCCAGTAGTATGACAGGGTGGGGGGCCATCGTCCTGACTTTC. Amino acids: CASSMTGWGAIVLTF. Full variable domain (remainder filled in from reference TRBV19 and TRBJ2-6): DGGITQSPKYLFRKEGQNVTLSCEQNLNHDAMYWYRQDPGQGLRLIYYSQIVNDFQKGDIAEGYSVSREKKESFPLTVTSAQKNPTAFYLCASSMTGWGAIVLTFGAGSRLTVL.

The chain links TRBV7-6 to TRBJ2-7; D might be TRBD1 (5 bases). V gave up 5 bases and J gave up 7 bases, with 21 bases separating them. This CDR3 region has 15 residues. Germline V lookup: CDR1 SGHVS, CDR2 FNYEAQ. This CDR3 reads CASSPRIAGKEEQYF. Here the CDR3 DNA reads TGTGCCAGCAGCCCCAGAATCGCAGGGAAGGAGGAGCAGTACTTC.

Ten or more counts support this clonotype. This chain links TRBV6-1 with TRBJ2-4; tentatively, D is TRBD1 or TRBD2 (5 bases each). Trimming shortened V by 1 base and J by 9 bases, and 22 bases separated the two germline ends. Germline V gene sequence: CDR1 MNHNS, CDR2 SASEGT. The CDR3 runs 17 residues. The CDR3 region is CASSEGPSPVGVGIQYF. In DNA form, the CDR3 reads TGTGCCAGCAGTGAAGGTCCGTCCCCTGTGGGGGTCGGCATTCAGTACTTC.

This clonotype was found many times. The chain is built from TRBV5-4 and TRBJ2-1, with 12 bases aligning to TRBD2. CDR1 is SGHNT, CDR2 YYREEE, per germline (reference sequence). The V segment lost 4 bases and the J segment 8 bases; nucleotides outside the gene matches: 7. The CDR3 has 15 residues. CDR3 region: CASSLLAGGRDEQFF. Here the CDR3 DNA reads TGTGCCAGCAGCCTACTAGCGGGGGGCCGCGATGAGCAGTTCTTC.

This clonotype was counted only a few times. The J gene is TRBJ2-1, the V gene TRBV15; possible D gene TRBD2, 6 bases. The V gene lost 0 bases and the J gene lost 2 bases, with 11 bases spanning the gap. The CDR3 consists of 16 residues. Germline-derived CDR1 and CDR2 are LNHNV and YYDKDF (reference sequence). Here the CDR3 reads CATSREDGGAYNEQFF. CDR3 nucleotide sequence: TGTGCCACCAGCAGAGAGGATGGCGGGGCCTACAATGAGCAGTTCTTC.

The V call is TRBV6-2 or TRBV6-3, the J call TRBJ2-7; weak D call: TRBD2 (6 bases). Germline values: CDR1 MNHEY, CDR2 SVGEGT. The CDR3 contains 16 residues. V dropped 0 bases and J dropped 4 bases, with 16 bases sitting between them. The CDR3 sequence is CASSYSPVGDSYEQYF. Here the CDR3 DNA reads TGTGCCAGCAGTTACTCCCCGGTCGGGGACTCTTACGAGCAGTACTTC.

This clonotype appeared a few times. V is TRBV6-5 and J is TRBJ1-3; D not resolved. The CDR3 is 14 amino acids. The germline gives CDR1 MNHEY, CDR2 SVGAGI. V was cut by 2 bases and J by 3 bases, with 8 bases left in between. The CDR3 protein is CASSYRVYGNTIYF. In DNA form, the CDR3 reads TGTGCCAGCAGTTACAGGGTCTATGGAAACACCATATATTTT.